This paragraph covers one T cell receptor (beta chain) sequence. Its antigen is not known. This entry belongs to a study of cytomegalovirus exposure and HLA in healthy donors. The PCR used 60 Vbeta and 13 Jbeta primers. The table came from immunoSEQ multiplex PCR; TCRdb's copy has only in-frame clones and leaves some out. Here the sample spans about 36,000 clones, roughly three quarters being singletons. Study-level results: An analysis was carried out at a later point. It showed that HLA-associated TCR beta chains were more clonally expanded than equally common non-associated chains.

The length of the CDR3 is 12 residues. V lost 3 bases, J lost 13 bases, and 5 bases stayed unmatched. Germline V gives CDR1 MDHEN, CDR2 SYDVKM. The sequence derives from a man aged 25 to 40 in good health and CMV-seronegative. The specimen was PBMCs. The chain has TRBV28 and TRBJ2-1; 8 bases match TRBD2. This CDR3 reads CASSFGGAHQFF. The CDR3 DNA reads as TGTGCCAGCAGTTTCGGGGGGGCGCATCAGTTCTTC.